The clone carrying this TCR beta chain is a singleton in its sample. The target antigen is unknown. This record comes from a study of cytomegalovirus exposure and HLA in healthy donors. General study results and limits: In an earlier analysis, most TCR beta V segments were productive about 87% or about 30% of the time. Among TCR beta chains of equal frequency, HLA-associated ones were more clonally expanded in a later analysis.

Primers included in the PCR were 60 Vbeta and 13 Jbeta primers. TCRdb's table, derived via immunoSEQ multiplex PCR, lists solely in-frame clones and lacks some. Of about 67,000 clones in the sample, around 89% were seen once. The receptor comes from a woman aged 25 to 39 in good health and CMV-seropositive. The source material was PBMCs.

Written as DNA, the CDR3 is TGCAGCGTTGAAGAGTGGGAGGCGGGGGAGACCCAGTACTTC. Translating gives CSVEEWEAGETQYF. The chain combines TRBV29-1 with TRBJ2-5, with a weak D call TRBD2 (6 bases). V lost 0 bases, J lost 5 bases, and 13 bases lay in between. The V gene's germline CDR1 is SQVTM and CDR2 ANQGSEA. The CDR3 totals 14 residues. The full variable domain, rest sourced from reference TRBV29-1 and TRBJ2-5, is SAVISQKPSRDICQRGTSLTIQCQVDSQVTMMFWYRQQPGQSLTLIATANQGSEATYESGFVIDKFPISRPNLTFSTLTVSNMSPEDSSIYLCSVEEWEAGETQYFGPGTRLLVL.